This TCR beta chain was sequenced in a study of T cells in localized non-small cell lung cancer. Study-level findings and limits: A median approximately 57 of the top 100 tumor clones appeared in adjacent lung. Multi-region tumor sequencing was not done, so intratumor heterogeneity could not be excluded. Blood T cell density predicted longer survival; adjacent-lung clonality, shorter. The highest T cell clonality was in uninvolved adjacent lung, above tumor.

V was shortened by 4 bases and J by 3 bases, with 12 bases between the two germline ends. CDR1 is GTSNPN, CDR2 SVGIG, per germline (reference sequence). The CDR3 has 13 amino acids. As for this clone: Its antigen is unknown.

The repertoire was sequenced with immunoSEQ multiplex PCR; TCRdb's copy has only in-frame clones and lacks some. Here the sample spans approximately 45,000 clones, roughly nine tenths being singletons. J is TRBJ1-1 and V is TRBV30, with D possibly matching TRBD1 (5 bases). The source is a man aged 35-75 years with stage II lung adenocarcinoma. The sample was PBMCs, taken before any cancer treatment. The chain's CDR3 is CAWTEGRDTEAFF. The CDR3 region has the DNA TGTGCCTGGACGGAGGGGAGGGACACTGAAGCTTTCTTT.